This TCR beta chain appears in the sequencing data of a study of blood T cells in healthy people across ages. Germline V gene lookup returns CDR1 MNHEY and CDR2 SMNVEV (reference sequence). V shed 3 bases and J shed 4 bases, with 8 bases lying between them. This CDR3 contains 13 residues. The use of a sample-barcoded 5' primer and a J-beta primer mix characterized a second PCR of roughly 7 to 12 cycles. A template-switch adaptor with 12 random nucleotides tagged each cDNA molecule. TCRdb itself ran the 5' RACE reads through MiXCR, one entry per CDR3 protein. The table includes approximately 1.5 million distinct CDR3 sequences, about 45% detected once. Concerning this clonotype: Its cognate antigen is unknown.

Caucasian, healthy and from Russia, the donors were aged between roughly 6 and 95. Total RNA, at least 5.5 micrograms per sample, came from PBMCs. Study results and limitations: A strong correlation was found between TCR beta diversity and the percentage of naive T cells.

The receptor's source is a woman younger than 35 in good health. This chain uses TRBV27 with TRBJ2-3; D unresolved. The sequenced sample was blood. The CDR3 nucleotides are TGTGCCAGCAGTTTCTCGGGTCCAGATACGCAGTATTTT. It encodes CASSFSGPDTQYF.